This T cell receptor (beta chain) stems from a study of blood T cells in healthy people across ages. Notes on the study in general: Comparison with aged donors showed that long-lived donors had more naive CD4+ cells and higher diversity. While age rose, TCR beta diversity per million T cells dropped in a roughly linear way.

Primed by a sample-barcoded 5' primer and a J-beta primer mix, a second PCR proceeded for 7 to 11 cycles. Every molecule of cDNA carried a tag from a template-switch adaptor with 12 random nucleotides. TCRdb processed the 5' RACE reads anew with MiXCR; each CDR3 protein has one entry. The sample yields 660,000 or so distinct CDR3 sequences, approximately 50% seen once. The J segment lost 5 bases and the V segment lost 6 bases, leaving 10 bases of the junction unmatched. CDR1 is MNHNY and CDR2 is SVGAGI in the germline V gene (reference sequence). This CDR3 spans 17 amino acids. As to this clonotype: Its antigen is still unknown.

The clonotype originates from a man aged 60 to 69 in good health. What was sequenced was blood. The V gene is TRBV6-6, the J gene TRBJ1-6; TRBD1 agrees at 10 bases. CDR3 coding DNA: TGTGCCAGCAGAACAACCTTGACAGGGGGCGATAATTCACCCCTCCACTTT. The encoded protein is CASRTTLTGGDNSPLHF.